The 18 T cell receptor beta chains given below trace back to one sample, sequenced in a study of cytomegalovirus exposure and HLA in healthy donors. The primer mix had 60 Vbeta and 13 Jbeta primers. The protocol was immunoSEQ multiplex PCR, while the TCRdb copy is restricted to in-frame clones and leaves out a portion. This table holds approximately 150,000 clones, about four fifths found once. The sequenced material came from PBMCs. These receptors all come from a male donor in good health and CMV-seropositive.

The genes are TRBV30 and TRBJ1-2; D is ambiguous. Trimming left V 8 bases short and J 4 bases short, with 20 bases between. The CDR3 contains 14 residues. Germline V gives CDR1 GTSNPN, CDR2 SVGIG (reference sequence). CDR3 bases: TGTGCCGGAGGGAATGGTCGGCTCGGCTATGGCTACACCTTC. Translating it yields CAGGNGRLGYGYTF.

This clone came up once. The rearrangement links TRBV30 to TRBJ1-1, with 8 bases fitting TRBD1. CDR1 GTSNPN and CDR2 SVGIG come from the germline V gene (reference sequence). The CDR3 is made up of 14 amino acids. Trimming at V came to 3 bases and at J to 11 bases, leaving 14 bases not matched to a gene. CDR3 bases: TGTGCCTGGAGGGCGGACAGGGAAGTTGGAAGGGCTTTCTTT. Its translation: CAWRADREVGRAFF.

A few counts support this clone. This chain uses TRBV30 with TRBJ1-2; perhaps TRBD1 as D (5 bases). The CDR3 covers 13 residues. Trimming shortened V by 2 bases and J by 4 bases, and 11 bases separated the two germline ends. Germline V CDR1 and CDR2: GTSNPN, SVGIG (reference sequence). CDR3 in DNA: TGTGCCTGGAGTAGGGGCCTGGGCTATGGCTACACCTTC. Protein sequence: CAWSRGLGYGYTF.

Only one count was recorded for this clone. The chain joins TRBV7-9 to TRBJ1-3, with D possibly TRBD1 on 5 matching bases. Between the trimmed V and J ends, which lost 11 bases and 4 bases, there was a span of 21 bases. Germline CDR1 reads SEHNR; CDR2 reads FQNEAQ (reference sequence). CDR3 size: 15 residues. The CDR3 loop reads CAYLRGEAGGNTIYF. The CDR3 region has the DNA TGTGCCTACCTCCGGGGGGAAGCGGGAGGAAACACCATATATTTT.

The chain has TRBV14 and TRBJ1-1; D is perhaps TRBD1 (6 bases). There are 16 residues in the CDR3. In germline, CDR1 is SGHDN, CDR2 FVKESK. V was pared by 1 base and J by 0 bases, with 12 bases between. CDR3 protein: CASSQGVWDMNTEAFF. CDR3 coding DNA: TGTGCCAGCAGCCAAGGGGTTTGGGACATGAACACTGAAGCTTTCTTT. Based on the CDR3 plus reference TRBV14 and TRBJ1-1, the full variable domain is EAGVTQFPSHSVIEKGQTVTLRCDPISGHDNLYWYRRVMGKEIKFLLHFVKESKQDESGMPNNRFLAERTGGTYSTLKVQPAELEDSGVYFCASSQGVWDMNTEAFFGQGTRLTVV.

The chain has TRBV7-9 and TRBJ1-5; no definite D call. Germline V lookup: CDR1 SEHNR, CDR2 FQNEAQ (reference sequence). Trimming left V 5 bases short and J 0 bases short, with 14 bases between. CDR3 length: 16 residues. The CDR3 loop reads CASSLKRGYSNQPQHF. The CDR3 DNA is TGTGCCAGCAGCCTTAAAAGAGGCTATAGCAATCAGCCCCAGCATTTT.

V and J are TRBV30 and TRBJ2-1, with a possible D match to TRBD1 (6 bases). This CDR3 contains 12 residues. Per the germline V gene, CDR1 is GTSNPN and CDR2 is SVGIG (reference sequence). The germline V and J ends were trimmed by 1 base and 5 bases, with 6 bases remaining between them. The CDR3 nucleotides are TGTGCCTGGAGTGGGGACAACAATGAGCAGTTCTTC. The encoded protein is CAWSGDNNEQFF. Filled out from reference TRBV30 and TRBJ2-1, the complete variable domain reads SQTIHQWPATLVQPVGSPLSLECTVEGTSNPNLYWYRQAAGRGLQLLFYSVGIGQISSEVPQNLSASRPQDRQFILSSKKLLLSDSGFYLCAWSGDNNEQFFGPGTRLTVL.

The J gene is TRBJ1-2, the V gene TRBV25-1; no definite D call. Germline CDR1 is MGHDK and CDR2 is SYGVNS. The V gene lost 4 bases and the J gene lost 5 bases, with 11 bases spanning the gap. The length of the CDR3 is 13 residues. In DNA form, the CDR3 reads TGTGCCAGCAGTGCCTTCCCCAGTTATGGCTACACCTTC. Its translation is CASSAFPSYGYTF.

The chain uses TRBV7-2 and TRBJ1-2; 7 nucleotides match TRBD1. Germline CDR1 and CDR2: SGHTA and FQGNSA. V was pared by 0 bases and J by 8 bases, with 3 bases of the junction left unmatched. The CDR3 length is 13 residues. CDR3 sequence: CASSLARDSGYTF. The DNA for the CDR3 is TGTGCCAGCAGCTTAGCGAGGGACAGCGGCTACACCTTC.

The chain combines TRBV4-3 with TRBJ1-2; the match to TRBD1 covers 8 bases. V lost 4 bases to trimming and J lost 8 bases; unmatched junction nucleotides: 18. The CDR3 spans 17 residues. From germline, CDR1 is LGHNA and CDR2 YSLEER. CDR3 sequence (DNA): TGCGCCAGCAGCCCGGAGACCGGCAGGGGGCCAGCAAGAGGCTACACCTTC. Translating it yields CASSPETGRGPARGYTF.

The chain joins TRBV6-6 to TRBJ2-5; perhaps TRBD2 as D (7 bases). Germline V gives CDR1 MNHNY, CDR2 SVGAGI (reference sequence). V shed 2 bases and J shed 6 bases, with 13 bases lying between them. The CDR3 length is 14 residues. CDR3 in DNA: TGTGCCAGCAGTTACGGGGGGGGCGCGAAGACCCAGTACTTC. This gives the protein CASSYGGGAKTQYF.

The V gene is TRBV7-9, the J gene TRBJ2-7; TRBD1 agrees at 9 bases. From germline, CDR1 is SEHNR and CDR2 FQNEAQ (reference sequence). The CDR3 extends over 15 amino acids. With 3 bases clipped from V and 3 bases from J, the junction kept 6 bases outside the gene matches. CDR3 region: CASSLIGTGYYEQYF. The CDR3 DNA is TGTGCCAGCAGCTTGATCGGGACAGGGTACTACGAGCAGTACTTC.

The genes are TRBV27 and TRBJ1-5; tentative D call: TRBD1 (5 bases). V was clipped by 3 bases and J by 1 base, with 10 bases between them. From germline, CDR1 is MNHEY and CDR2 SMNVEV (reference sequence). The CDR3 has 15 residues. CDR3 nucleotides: TGTGCCAGCAGTTTGGGGAGGGGCAGCAATCAGCCCCAGCATTTT. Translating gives CASSLGRGSNQPQHF.

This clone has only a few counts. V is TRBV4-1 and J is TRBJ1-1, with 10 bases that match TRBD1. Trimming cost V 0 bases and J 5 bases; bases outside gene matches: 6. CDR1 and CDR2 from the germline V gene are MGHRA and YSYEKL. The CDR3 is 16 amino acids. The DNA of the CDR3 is TGCGCCAGCAGCCAAGATAGGGGACAGGGGAGGACTGAAGCTTTCTTT. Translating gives CASSQDRGQGRTEAFF.

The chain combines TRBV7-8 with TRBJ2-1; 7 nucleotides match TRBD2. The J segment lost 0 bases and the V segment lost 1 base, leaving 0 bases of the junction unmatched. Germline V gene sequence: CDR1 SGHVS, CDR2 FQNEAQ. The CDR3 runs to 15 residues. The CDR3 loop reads CASSLGTSSYNEQFF. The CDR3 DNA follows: TGTGCCAGCAGCTTAGGGACTAGCTCCTACAATGAGCAGTTCTTC. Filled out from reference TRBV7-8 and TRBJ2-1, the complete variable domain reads GAGVSQSPRYKVAKRGQDVALRCDPISGHVSLFWYQQALGQGPEFLTYFQNEAQLDKSGLPSDRFFAERPEGSVSTLKIQRTQQEDSAVYLCASSLGTSSYNEQFFGPGTRLTVL.

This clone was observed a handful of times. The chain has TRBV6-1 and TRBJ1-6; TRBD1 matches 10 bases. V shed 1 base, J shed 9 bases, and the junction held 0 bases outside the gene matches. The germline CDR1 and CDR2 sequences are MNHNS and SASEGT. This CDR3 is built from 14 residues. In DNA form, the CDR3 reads TGTGCCAGCAGTGAAGGACAGGGGGCTTCACCCCTCCACTTT. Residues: CASSEGQGASPLHF.

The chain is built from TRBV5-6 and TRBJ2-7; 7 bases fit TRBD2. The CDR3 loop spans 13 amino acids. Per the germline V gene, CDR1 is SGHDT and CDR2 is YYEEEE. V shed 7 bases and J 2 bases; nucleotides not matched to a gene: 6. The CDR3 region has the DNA TGTGCCAGCCGCAGCGGGGAGGCCTACGAGCAGTACTTC. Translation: CASRSGEAYEQYF.

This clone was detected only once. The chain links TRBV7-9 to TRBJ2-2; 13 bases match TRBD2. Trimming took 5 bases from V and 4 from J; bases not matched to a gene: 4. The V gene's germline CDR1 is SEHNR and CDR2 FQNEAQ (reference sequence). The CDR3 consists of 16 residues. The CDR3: CASSGTSGDGTGELFF. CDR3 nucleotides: TGTGCCAGCAGCGGGACTAGCGGGGACGGCACCGGGGAGCTGTTTTTT. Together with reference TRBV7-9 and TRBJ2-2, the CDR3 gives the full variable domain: DTGVSQNPRHKITKRGQNVTFRCDPISEHNRLYWYRQTLGQGPEFLTYFQNEAQLEKSRLLSDRFSAERPKGSFSTLEIQRTEQGDSAMYLCASSGTSGDGTGELFFGEGSRLTVL.